The text below deals with one TCR beta chain. Antigen unknown. PCR employed 60 Vbeta and 13 Jbeta primers. The table came from immunoSEQ multiplex PCR; TCRdb's copy has only in-frame clones and leaves some out. The sample shows roughly 180,000 clones, 75% of them seen only once. This entry belongs to a study of cytomegalovirus exposure and HLA in healthy donors. Whole-study context: Genotyping showed around four fifths of over 350 donors falling in the Caucasian-associated ancestry cluster. Study results and caveats: What a later analysis reportedly showed was that an Asian-associated ancestry cluster had fewer N-insertions than the 666-donor mean. Rare TCR sequences predominated, though certain public TCRs were found in many donors. Researchers reported in a later analysis that common viral pathogens appeared linked to several top clusters.

Sequenced input: PBMCs. The sequence derives from a male donor in good health and CMV-seronegative.

The CDR3 loop is CASSGTGGAGNTIYF. DNA for the CDR3: TGTGCCAGCAGCGGGACAGGGGGCGCCGGAAACACCATATATTTT. The chain employs TRBV7-2 and TRBJ1-3; TRBD1 matches at 12 bases. Trimming took 5 bases from V and 4 from J; bases not matched to a gene: 3. CDR3 length: 15 residues. CDR1 SGHTA and CDR2 FQGNSA come from the germline V gene.